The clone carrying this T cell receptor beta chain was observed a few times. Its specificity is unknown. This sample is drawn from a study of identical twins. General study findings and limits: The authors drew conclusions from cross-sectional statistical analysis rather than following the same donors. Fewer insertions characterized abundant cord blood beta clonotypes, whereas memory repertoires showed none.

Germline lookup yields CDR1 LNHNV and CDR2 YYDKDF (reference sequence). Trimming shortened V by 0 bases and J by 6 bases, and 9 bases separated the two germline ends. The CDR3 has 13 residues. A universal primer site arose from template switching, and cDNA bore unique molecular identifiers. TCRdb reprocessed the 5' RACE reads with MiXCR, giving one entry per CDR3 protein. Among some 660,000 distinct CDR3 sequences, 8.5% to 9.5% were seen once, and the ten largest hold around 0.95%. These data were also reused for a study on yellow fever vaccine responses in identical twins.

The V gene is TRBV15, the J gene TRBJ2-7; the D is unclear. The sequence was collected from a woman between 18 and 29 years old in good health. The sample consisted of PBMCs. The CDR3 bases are TGTGCCACCAGCAGAGAATCTGTTCGCGAGCAGTACTTC. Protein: CATSRESVREQYF.